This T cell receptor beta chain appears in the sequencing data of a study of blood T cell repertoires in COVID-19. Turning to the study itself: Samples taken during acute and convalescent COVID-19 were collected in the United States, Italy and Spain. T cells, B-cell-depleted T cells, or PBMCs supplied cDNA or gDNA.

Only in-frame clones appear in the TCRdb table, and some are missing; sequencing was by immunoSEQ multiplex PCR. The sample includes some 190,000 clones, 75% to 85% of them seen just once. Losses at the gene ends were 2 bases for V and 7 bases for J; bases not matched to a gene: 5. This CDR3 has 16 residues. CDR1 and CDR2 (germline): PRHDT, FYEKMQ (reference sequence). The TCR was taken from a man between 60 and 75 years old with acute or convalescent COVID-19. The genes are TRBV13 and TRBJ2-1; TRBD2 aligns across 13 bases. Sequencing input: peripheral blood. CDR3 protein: CASSLPGLAGRNEQFF. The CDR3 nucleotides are TGTGCCAGCAGCTTACCGGGACTAGCGGGACGTAATGAGCAGTTCTTC.